This T cell receptor beta chain appears in the sequencing data of a study of neurological immune-mediated disorders. Germline assignment: CDR1 KGHSH and CDR2 LQKENI. CDR3 length: 11 residues. Trimming took 8 bases from V and 6 from J, leaving 9 bases between them. This clonotype was recorded at least ten times. Its antigen is still unknown. The unsorted libraries were made from 2 million PBMCs kept at -80 C. TCRdb ran MiXCR on the 5' RACE reads and lists one entry per CDR3 protein. Of under 45,000 distinct CDR3 sequences in the sample, 12% are singletons; the top ten hold around 1.3%. Whole-study results and caveats: The study found no CDR3 amino acid sequences shared by expanded clones across subjects, suggesting private repertoires in all groups.

The receptor's source is a female donor in good health. Sequences were obtained from PBMCs. This chain joins TRBV18 and TRBJ2-3, with a tentative D call TRBD2 (5 bases). CDR3 nucleotide sequence: TGTGCCAGCCAGCGGCAGGATACGCAGTATTTT. It translates to CASQRQDTQYF.